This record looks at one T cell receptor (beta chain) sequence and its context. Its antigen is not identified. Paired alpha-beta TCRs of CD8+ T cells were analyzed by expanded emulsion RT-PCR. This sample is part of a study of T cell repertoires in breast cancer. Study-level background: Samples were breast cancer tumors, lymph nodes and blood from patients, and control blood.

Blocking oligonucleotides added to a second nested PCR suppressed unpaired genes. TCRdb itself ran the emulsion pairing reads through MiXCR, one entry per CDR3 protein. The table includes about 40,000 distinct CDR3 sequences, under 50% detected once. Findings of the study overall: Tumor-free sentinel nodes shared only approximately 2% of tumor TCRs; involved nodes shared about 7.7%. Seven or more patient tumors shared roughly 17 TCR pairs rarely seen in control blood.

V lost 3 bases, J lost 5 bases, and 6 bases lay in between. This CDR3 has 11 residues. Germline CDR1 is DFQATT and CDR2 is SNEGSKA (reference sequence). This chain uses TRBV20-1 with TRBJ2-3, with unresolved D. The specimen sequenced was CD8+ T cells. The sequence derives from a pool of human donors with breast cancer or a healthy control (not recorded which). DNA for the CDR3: TGCAGTGCTAGCCTGGGAGATACGCAGTATTTT. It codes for CSASLGDTQYF.